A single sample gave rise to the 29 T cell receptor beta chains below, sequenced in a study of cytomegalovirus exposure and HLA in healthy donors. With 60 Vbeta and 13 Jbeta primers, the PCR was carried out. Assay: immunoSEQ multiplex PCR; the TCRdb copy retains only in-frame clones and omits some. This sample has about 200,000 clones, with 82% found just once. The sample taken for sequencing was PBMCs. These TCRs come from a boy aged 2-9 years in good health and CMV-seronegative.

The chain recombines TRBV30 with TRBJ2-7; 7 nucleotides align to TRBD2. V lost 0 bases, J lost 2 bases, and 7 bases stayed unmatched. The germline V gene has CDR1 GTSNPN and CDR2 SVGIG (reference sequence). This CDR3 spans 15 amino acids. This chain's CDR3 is CAWSVLGGSPYEQYF. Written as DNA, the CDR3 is TGTGCCTGGAGTGTACTCGGGGGGAGTCCCTACGAGCAGTACTTC.

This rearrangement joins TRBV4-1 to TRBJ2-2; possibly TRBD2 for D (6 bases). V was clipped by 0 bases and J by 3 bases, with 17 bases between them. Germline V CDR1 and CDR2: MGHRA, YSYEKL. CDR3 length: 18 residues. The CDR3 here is CASSQDFPVWEDTGELFF. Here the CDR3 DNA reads TGCGCCAGCAGCCAAGATTTCCCCGTATGGGAGGACACCGGGGAGCTGTTTTTT.

In DNA form, the CDR3 reads TGTGCCAGCAGCCTCGGGACAGCGATTTACGAGCAGTACTTC. Translation: CASSLGTAIYEQYF. The chain has TRBV7-3 and TRBJ2-7; 7 bases fit TRBD1. CDR3 length: 14 amino acids. V shed 5 bases, J shed 4 bases, and the junction held 8 bases outside the gene matches. CDR1 SGHTA and CDR2 FQGTGA come from the germline V gene.

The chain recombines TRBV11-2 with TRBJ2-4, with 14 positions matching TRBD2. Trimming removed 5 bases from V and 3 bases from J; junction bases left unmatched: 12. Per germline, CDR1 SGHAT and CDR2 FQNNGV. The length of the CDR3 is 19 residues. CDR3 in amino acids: CASSPGLAGGGGVKNIQYF. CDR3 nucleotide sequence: TGTGCCAGCAGCCCCGGACTAGCGGGGGGCGGAGGTGTCAAAAACATTCAGTACTTC.

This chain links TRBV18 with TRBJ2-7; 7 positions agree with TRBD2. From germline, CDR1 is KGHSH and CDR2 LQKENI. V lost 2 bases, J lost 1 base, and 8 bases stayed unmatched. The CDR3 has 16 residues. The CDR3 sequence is CASSPKSGAPSYEQYF. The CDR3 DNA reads TGTGCCAGCTCACCAAAGAGCGGGGCCCCATCCTACGAGCAGTACTTC.

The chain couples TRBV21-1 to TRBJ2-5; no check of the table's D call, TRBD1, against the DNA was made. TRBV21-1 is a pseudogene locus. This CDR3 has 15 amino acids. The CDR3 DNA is TGTGCCAGCATACCCTCCGACGTCAGGGGAGAGACCCAGTACTTC. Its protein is CASIPSDVRGETQYF.

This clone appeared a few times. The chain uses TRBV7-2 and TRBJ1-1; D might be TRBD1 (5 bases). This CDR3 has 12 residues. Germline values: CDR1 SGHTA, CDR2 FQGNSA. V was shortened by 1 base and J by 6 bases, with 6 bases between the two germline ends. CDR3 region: CASSLGGAEAFF. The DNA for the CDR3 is TGTGCCAGCAGCTTAGGGGGGGCTGAAGCTTTCTTT.

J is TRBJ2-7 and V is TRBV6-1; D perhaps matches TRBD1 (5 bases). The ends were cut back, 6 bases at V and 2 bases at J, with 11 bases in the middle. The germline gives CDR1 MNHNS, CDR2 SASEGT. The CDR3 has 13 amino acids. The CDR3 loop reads CASRTDRAYEQYF. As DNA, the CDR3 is TGTGCCAGCAGAACTGACAGAGCCTACGAGCAGTACTTC.

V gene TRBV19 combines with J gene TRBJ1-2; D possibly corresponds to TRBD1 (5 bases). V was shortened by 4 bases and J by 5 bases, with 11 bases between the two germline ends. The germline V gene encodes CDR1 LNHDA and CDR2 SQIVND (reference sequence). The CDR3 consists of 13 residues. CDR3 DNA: TGTGCCAGTAGTAGCCCTGGGGGGTATGGCTACACCTTC. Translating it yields CASSSPGGYGYTF. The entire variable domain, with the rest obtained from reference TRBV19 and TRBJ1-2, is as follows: DGGITQSPKYLFRKEGQNVTLSCEQNLNHDAMYWYRQDPGQGLRLIYYSQIVNDFQKGDIAEGYSVSREKKESFPLTVTSAQKNPTAFYLCASSSPGGYGYTFGSGTRLTVV.

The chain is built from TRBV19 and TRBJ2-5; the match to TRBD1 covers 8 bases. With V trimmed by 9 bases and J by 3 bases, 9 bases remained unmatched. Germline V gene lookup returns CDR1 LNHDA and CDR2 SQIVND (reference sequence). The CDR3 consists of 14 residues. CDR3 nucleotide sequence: TGTGCCAGCGGCGGAGGGACAGGAAAAGAGACCCAGTACTTC. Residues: CASGGGTGKETQYF.

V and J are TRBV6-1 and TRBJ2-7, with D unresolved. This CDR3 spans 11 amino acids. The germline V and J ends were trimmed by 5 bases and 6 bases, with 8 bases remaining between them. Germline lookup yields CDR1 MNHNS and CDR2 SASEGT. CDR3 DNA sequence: TGTGCCAGCAGTCCGAAGCGCGAGCAGTACTTC. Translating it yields CASSPKREQYF.

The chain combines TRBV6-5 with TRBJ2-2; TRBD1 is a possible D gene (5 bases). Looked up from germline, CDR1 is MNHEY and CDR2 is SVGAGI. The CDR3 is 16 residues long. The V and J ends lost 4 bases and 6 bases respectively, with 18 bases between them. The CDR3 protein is CASSSTGPVGPGELFF. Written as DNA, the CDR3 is TGTGCCAGCAGTTCCACAGGTCCGGTGGGTCCCGGGGAGCTGTTTTTT.

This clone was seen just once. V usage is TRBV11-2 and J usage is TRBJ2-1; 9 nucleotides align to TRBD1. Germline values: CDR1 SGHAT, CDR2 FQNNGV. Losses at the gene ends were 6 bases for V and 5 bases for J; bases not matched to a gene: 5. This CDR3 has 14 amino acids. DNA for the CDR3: TGTGCCAGCAGTCGACAGGGGGTGAACAATGAGCAGTTCTTC. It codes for CASSRQGVNNEQFF.

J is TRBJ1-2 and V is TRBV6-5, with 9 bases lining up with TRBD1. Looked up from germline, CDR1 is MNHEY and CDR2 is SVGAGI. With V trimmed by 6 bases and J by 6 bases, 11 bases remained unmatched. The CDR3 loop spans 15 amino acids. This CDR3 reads CASRSPDRGENGYTF. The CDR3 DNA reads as TGTGCCAGCAGGAGTCCGGACAGGGGTGAGAATGGCTACACCTTC.

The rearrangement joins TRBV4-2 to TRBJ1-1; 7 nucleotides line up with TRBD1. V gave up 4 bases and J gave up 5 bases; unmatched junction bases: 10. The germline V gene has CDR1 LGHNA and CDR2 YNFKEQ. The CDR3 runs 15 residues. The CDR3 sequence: CASSPDWTGGTEAFF. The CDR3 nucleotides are TGTGCCAGCAGCCCGGACTGGACAGGAGGAACTGAAGCTTTCTTT.

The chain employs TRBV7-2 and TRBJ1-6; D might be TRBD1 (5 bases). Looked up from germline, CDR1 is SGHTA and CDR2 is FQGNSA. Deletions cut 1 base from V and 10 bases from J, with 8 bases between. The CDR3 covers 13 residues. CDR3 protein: CASSLVTGSPLHF. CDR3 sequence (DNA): TGTGCCAGCAGCTTAGTAACAGGATCACCCCTCCACTTT. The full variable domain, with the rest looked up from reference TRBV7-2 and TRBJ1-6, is GAGVSQSPSNKVTEKGKDVELRCDPISGHTALYWYRQSLGQGLEFLIYFQGNSAPDKSGLPSDRFSAERTGGSVSTLTIQRTQQEDSAVYLCASSLVTGSPLHFGNGTRLTVT.

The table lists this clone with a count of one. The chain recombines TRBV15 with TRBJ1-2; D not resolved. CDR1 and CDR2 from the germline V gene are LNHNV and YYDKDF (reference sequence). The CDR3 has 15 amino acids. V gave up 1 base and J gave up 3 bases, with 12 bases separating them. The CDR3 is CATSRGAGMDYGYTF. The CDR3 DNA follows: TGTGCCACCAGCAGAGGGGCGGGGATGGACTATGGCTACACCTTC.

CDR3 sequence reads: CASSIDEGLEAFF. CDR3 nucleotide sequence: TGTGCCAGTAGTATAGATGAGGGCCTTGAAGCTTTCTTT. V is TRBV19 and J is TRBJ1-1; D not certain. Germline-derived CDR1 and CDR2 are LNHDA and SQIVND (reference sequence). The CDR3 has 13 amino acids. V shed 0 bases and J shed 7 bases, with 9 bases lying between them.

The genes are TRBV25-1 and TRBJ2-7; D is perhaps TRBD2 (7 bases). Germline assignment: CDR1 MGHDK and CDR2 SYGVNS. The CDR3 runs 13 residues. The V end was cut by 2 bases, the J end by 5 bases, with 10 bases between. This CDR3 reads CASSERGGHEQYF. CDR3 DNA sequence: TGTGCCAGCAGTGAAAGGGGGGGCCACGAGCAGTACTTC.

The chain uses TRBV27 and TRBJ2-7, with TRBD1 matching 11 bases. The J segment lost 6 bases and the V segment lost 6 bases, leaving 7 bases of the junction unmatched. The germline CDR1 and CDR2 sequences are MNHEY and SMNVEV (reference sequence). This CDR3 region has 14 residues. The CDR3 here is CASRRIGTGGEQYF. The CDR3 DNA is TGTGCCAGCAGGCGAATTGGGACAGGGGGCGAGCAGTACTTC.

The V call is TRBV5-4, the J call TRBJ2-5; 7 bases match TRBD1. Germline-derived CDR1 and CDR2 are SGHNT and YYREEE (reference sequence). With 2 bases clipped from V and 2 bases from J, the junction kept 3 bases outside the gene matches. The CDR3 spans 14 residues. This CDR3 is CASSFGRGQETQYF. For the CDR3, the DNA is TGTGCCAGCAGCTTCGGCAGGGGGCAAGAGACCCAGTACTTC. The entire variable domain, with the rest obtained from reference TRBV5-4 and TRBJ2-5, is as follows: ETGVTQSPTHLIKTRGQQVTLRCSSQSGHNTVSWYQQALGQGPQFIFQYYREEENGRGNFPPRFSGLQFPNYSSELNVNALELDDSALYLCASSFGRGQETQYFGPGTRLLVL.

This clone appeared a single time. In nucleotides, the CDR3 is TGTGCCAGCAGCTCCCGCGGGAACACCATATATTTT. Its protein product is CASSSRGNTIYF. The rearrangement uses TRBV7-9 and TRBJ1-3; no definite D call. Between the trimmed V and J ends, which lost 4 bases and 7 bases, there was a span of 8 bases. The CDR3 contains 12 residues. The germline V gene encodes CDR1 SEHNR and CDR2 FQNEAQ (reference sequence).

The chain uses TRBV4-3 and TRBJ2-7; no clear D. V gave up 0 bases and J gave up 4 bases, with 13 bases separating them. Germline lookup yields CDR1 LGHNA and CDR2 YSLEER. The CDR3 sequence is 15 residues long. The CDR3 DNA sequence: TGCGCCAGCAGCCAAGAAGAGGTCGGCCCGTACGAGCAGTACTTC. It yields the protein CASSQEEVGPYEQYF.

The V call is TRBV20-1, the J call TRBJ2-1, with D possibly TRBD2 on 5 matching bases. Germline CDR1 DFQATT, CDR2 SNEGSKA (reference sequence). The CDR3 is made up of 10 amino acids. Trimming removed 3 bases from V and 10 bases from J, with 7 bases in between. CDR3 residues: CSASGGEQFF. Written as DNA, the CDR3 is TGCAGTGCTAGTGGAGGAGAGCAGTTCTTC.

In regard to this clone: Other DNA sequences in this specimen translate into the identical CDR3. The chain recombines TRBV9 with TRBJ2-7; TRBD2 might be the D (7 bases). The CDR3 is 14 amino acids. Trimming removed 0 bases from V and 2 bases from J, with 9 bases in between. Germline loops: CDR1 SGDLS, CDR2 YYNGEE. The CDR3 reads CASSVDGGPYEQYF. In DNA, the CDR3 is TGTGCCAGCAGCGTAGACGGGGGGCCCTACGAGCAGTACTTC. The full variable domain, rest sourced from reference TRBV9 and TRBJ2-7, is DSGVTQTPKHLITATGQRVTLRCSPRSGDLSVYWYQQSLDQGLQFLIQYYNGEERAKGNILERFSAQQFPDLHSELNLSSLELGDSALYFCASSVDGGPYEQYFGPGTRLTVT.

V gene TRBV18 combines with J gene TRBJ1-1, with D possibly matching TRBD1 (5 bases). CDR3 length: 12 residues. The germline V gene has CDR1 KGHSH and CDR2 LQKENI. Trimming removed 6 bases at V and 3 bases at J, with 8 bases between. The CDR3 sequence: CASSPTDTEAFF. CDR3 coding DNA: TGTGCCAGCTCGCCGACAGACACTGAAGCTTTCTTT.

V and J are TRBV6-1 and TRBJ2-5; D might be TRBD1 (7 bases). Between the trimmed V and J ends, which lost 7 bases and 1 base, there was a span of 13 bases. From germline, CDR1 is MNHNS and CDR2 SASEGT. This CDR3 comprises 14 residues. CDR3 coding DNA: TGTGCCAGCACCCCAGGGGGGAGCCAAGAGACCCAGTACTTC. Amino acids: CASTPGGSQETQYF.

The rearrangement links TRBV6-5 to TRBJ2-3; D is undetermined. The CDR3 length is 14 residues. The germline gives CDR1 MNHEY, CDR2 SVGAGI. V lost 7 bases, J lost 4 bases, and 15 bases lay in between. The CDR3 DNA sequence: TGTGCCAGCAAAACTGCGGCGAGTTCAGATACGCAGTATTTT. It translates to CASKTAASSDTQYF.

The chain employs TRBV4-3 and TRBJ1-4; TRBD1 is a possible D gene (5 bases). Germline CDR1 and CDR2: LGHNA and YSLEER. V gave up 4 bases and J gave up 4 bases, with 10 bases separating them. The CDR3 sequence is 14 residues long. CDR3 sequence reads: CASSRGAVNEKLFF. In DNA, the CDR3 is TGCGCCAGCAGCCGCGGGGCGGTTAATGAAAAACTGTTTTTT.